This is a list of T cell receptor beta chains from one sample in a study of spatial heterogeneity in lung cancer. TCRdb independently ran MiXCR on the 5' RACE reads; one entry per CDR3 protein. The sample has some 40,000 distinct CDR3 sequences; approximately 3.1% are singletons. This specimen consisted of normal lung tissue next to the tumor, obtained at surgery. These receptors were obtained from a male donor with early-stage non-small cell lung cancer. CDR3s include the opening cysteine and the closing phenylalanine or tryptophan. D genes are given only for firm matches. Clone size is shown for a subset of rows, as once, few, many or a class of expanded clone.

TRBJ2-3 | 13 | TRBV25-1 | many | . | TGTGCCAGCAGTGCTAGGGGTACAGATACGCAGTATTTT | CASSARGTDTQYF
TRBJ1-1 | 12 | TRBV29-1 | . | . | TGCAGCTGTAGAGACGGCAACACTGAAGCTTTCTTT | CSCRDGNTEAFF
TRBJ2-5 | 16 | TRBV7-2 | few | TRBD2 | TGTGCCAGCAGCTTAGCCCTAGCGGGGGGCCAAGAGACCCAGTACTTC | CASSLALAGGQETQYF
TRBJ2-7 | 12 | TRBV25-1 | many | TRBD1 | TGTGCCAGCAGTGGTGGGACAGGGCAGCAGTACTTC | CASSGGTGQQYF
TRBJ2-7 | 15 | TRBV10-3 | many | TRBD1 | TGTGCCATCACGTCGGGACAGGGGGCCTCCTACGAGCAGTACTTC | CAITSGQGASYEQYF
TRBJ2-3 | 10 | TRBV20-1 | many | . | TGCAGTGCTAGATTCGGAACGCAGTATTTT | CSARFGTQYF
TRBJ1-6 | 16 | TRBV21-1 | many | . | TGTGCCAGCCTTTGTCCCACCCAGGTGGATAATTCACCCCTCCACTTT | CASLCPTQVDNSPLHF
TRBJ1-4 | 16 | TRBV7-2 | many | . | TGTGCCAGCAGCTTAGGGACTCCGGCAACTAATGAAAAACTGTTTTTT | CASSLGTPATNEKLFF
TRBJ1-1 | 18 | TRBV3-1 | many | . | TGTGCCAGCAGGGGAATTACAGGAGGGACTTCCATGAACACTGAAGCTTTCTTT | CASRGITGGTSMNTEAFF
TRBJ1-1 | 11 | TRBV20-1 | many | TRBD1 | TGCAGTGCTCCGGGACAGCGAGAAGCTTTCTTT | CSAPGQREAFF
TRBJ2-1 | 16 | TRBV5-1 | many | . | TGCGCCAGCAGCTTGGTCCCCTCGAGCTCCTACAATGAGCAGTTCTTC | CASSLVPSSSYNEQFF
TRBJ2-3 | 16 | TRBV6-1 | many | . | TGTGCCAGCAGTGAAGGATGGGGCGCGGCCACAGATACGCAGTATTTT | CASSEGWGAATDTQYF
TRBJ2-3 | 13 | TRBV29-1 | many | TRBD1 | TGCAGCGGATCGACAGGGCCTACAGATACGCAGTATTTT | CSGSTGPTDTQYF